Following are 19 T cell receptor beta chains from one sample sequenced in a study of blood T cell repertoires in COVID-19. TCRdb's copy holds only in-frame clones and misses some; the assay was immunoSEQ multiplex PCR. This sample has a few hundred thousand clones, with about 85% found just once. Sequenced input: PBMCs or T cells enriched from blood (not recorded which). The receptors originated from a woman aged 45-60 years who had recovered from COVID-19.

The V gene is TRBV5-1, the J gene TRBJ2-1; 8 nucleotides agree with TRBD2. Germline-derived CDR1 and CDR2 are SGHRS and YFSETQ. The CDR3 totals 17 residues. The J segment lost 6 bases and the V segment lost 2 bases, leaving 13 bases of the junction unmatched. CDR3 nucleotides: TGCGCCAGCAGCTTAATCGGACTAGCCGACGACTGCAATGAGCAGTTCTTC. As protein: CASSLIGLADDCNEQFF.

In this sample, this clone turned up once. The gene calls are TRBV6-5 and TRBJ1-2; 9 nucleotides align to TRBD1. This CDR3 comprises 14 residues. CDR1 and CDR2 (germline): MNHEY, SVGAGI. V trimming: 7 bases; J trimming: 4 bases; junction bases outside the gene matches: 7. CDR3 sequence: CASTRDRDFYGYTF. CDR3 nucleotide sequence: TGTGCCAGCACCCGGGACAGGGACTTCTATGGCTACACCTTC.

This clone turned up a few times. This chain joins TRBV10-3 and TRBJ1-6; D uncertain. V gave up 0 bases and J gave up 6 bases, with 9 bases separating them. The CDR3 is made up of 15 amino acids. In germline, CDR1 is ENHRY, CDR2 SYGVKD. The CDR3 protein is CAISESGRSNSPLHF. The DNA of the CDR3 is TGTGCCATCAGTGAGTCTGGCAGAAGTAATTCACCCCTCCACTTT.

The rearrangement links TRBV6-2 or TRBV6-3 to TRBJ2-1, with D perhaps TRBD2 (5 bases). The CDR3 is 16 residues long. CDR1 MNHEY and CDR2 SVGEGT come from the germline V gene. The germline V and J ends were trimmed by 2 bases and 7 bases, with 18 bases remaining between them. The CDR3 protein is CASSYAWNAGANEQFF. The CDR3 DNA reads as TGTGCCAGCAGTTACGCGTGGAATGCGGGTGCGAATGAGCAGTTCTTC.

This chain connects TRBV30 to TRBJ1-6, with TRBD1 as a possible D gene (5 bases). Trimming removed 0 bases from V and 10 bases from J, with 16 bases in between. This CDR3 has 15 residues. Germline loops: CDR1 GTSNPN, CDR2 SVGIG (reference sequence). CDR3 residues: CAWSVPGRGRSPLHF. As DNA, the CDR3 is TGTGCCTGGAGTGTTCCAGGAAGGGGTCGATCACCCCTCCACTTT.

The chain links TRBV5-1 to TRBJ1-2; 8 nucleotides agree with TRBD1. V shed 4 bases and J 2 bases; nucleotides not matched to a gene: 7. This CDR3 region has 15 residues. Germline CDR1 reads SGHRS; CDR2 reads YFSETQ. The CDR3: CASSPGQGDNYGYTF. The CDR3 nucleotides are TGCGCCAGCAGCCCCGGACAGGGTGACAACTATGGCTACACCTTC.

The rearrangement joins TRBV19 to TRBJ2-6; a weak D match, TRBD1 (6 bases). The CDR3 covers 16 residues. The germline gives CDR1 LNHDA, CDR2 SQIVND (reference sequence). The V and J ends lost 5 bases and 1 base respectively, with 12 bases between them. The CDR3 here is CASSQGHPSGANVLTF. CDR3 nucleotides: TGTGCCAGTAGTCAGGGACACCCATCTGGGGCCAACGTCCTGACTTTC.

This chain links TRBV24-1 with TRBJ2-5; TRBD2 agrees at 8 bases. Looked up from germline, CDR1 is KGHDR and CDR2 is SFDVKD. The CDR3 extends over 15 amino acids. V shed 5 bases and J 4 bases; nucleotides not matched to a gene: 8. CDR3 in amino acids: CATSASAGGRETQYF. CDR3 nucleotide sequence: TGTGCCACCAGTGCTTCGGCGGGGGGCCGAGAGACCCAGTACTTC.

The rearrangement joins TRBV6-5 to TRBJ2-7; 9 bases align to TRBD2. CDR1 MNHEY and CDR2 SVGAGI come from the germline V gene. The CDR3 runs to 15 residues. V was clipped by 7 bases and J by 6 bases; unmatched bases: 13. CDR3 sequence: CASTRTPGLAAEQYF. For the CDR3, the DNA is TGTGCCAGCACCCGAACGCCGGGACTAGCAGCCGAGCAGTACTTC.

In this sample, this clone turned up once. The CDR3 DNA follows: TGTGCCAGCAAAAACAATGATGGGCAGTTCTTC. It translates to CASKNNDGQFF. The V and J genes are TRBV11-2 and TRBJ2-1; D gene ambiguous. The V end lost 7 bases, the J end lost 12 bases, and 13 bases lay between the germline ends. The CDR3 length is 11 residues. Germline-derived CDR1 and CDR2 are SGHAT and FQNNGV.

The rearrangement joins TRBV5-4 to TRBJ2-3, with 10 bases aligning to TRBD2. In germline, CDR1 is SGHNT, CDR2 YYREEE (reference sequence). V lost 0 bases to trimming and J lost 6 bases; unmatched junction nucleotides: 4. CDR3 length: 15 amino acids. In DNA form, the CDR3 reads TGTGCCAGCAGCTTGGTGTATAGCGGGAGGGATACGCAGTATTTT. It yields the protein CASSLVYSGRDTQYF.

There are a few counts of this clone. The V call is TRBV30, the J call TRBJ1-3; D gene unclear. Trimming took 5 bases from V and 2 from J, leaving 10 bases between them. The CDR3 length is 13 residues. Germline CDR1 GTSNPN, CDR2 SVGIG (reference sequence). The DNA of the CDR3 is TGTGCCTGGGAGCGCGGGGCTGGAAACACCATATATTTT. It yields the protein CAWERGAGNTIYF.

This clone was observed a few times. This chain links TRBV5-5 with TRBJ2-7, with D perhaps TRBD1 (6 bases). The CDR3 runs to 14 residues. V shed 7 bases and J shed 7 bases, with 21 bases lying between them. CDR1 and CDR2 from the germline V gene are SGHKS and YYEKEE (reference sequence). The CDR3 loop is CASRTRTVSPEQYF. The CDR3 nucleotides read TGTGCCAGCCGTACCCGGACAGTGTCTCCGGAGCAGTACTTC.

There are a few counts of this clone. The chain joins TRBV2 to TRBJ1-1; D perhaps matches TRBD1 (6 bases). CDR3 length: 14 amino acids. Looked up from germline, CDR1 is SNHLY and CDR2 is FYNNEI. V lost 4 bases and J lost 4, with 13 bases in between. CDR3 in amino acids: CASSVFGGATEAFF. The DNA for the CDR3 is TGTGCCAGCAGTGTTTTCGGGGGGGCCACTGAAGCTTTCTTT.

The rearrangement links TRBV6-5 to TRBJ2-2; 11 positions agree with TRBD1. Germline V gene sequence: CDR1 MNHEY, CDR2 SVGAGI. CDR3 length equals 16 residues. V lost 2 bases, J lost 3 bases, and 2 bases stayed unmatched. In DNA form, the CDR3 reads TGTGCCAGCAGTTACCAGGGACAGGGGGACACCGGGGAGCTGTTTTTT. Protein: CASSYQGQGDTGELFF.

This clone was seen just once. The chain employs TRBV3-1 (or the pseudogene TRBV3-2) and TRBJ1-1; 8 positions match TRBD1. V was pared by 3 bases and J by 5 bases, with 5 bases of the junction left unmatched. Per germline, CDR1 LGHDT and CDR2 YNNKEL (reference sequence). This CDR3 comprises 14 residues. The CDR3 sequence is CASSHVTGETEAFF. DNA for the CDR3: TGTGCCAGCAGCCATGTGACAGGGGAGACTGAAGCTTTCTTT.

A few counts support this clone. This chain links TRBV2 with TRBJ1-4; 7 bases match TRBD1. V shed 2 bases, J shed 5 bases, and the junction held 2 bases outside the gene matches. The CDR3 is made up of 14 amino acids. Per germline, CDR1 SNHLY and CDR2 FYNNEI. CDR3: CASSERQGNEKLFF. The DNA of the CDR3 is TGTGCCAGCAGTGAAAGACAGGGAAATGAAAAACTGTTTTTT.

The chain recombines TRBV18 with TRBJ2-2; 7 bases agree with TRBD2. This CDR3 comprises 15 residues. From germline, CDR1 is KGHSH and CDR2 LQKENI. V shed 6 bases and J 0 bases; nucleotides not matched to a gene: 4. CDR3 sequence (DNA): TGTGCCAGCTCGCTCGGGGGGACGAACACCGGGGAGCTGTTTTTT. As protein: CASSLGGTNTGELFF.

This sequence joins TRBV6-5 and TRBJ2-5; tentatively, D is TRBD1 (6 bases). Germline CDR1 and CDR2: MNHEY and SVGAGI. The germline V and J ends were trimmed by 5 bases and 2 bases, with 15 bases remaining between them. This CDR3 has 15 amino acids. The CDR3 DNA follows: TGTGCCAGCAGTCTTTCCCGACAGGCTCAAGAGACCCAGTACTTC. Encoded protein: CASSLSRQAQETQYF.